Shown below are 17 T cell receptor beta chains from a single sample sequenced in a study of T cells in Graves' hyperthyroidism and ophthalmopathy. Amplification targeted TCR beta CDR3 regions from RNA transcripts. HTBI primers were used for first-round RT-PCR of the TCR CDR3. TCRdb reanalysed the multiplex PCR reads using MiXCR and keeps one entry per CDR3 protein. The table shows under 450,000 distinct CDR3 sequences, with 13% occurring only once. The specimen was blood. The receptors shown here come from a young man with Graves' hyperthyroidism that later progressed to Graves' ophthalmopathy.

V gene TRBV7-9 combines with J gene TRBJ2-7, with D unresolved. The length of the CDR3 is 14 residues. The germline V gene encodes CDR1 SEHNR and CDR2 FQNEAQ (reference sequence). Trimming pared 5 bases from V and 5 bases from J, leaving 16 bases between. CDR3 bases: TGTGCCAGCAGCCTCGACATTCGGAGACACGAGCAGTACTTC. Its translation: CASSLDIRRHEQYF. Variable domain in full (rest from reference TRBV7-9 and TRBJ2-7): DTGVSQNPRHKITKRGQNVTFRCDPISEHNRLYWYRQTLGQGPEFLTYFQNEAQLEKSRLLSDRFSAERPKGSFSTLEIQRTEQGDSAMYLCASSLDIRRHEQYFGPGTRLTVT.

This clonotype was picked up a small number of times. V and J are TRBV24-1 and TRBJ1-4, with a weak D call TRBD1 (6 bases). Looked up from germline, CDR1 is KGHDR and CDR2 is SFDVKD. The CDR3 is 16 amino acids. Trimming took off 4 bases at V and 5 bases at J, with 16 bases between the two ends. The CDR3 bases are TGTGCCACCAGTGAAGAGCACAGGGCGAAAAATGAAAAACTGTTTTTT. Protein product: CATSEEHRAKNEKLFF.

This clonotype was seen ten or more times. This chain connects TRBV7-2 to TRBJ1-1; D gene unclear. CDR1 is SGHTA and CDR2 is FQGNSA in the germline V gene. Trimming shortened V by 1 base and J by 4 bases, and 10 bases separated the two germline ends. The CDR3 spans 14 residues. The CDR3 loop is CASSLDGHGTEAFF. As DNA, the CDR3 is TGTGCCAGCAGCTTAGACGGGCATGGCACTGAAGCTTTCTTT.

This clonotype was counted many times. This chain connects TRBV27 to TRBJ2-5; the D gene is possibly TRBD2 (5 bases). CDR1 and CDR2 from the germline V gene are MNHEY and SMNVEV (reference sequence). This CDR3 is built from 15 residues. The ends were cut back, 2 bases at V and 1 base at J, with 11 bases in the middle. Here the CDR3 reads CASSLGRDFQETQYF. The CDR3 bases are TGTGCCAGCAGTTTAGGCCGGGATTTCCAAGAGACCCAGTACTTC.

The chain's CDR3 is CASSVQGHHTDTQYF. CDR3 nucleotide sequence: TGTGCCAGCAGTGTACAGGGACATCACACAGATACGCAGTATTTT. The chain recombines TRBV2 with TRBJ2-3, with D possibly being TRBD1 (6 bases). CDR1 and CDR2 from the germline V gene are SNHLY and FYNNEI. The CDR3 is made up of 15 amino acids. Deletions cut 4 bases from V and 2 bases from J, with 13 bases between. Based on the CDR3 plus reference TRBV2 and TRBJ2-3, the full variable domain is EPEVTQTPSHQVTQMGQEVILRCVPISNHLYFYWYRQILGQKVEFLVSFYNNEISEKSEIFDDQFSVERPDGSNFTLKIRSTKLEDSAMYFCASSVQGHHTDTQYFGPGTRLTVL.

This clonotype was seen only a few times. The gene calls are TRBV12-3 or TRBV12-4 and TRBJ2-7; perhaps TRBD2 as D (6 bases). The ends were cut back, 7 bases at V and 6 bases at J, with 19 bases in the middle. The CDR3 spans 14 residues. The CDR3 spells CASTGANGAREQYF. The CDR3 bases are TGTGCCAGCACGGGAGCAAACGGGGCCCGCGAGCAGTACTTC.

The gene calls are TRBV30 and TRBJ2-6; D unresolved. This CDR3 contains 13 residues. CDR1 and CDR2 from the germline V gene are GTSNPN and SVGIG (reference sequence). Trimming shortened V by 8 bases and J by 0 bases, and 8 bases separated the two germline ends. CDR3 amino acids: CARDFSGANVLTF. CDR3 nucleotide sequence: TGTGCCCGCGATTTCTCTGGGGCCAACGTCCTGACTTTC. The full variable domain, with the rest looked up from reference TRBV30 and TRBJ2-6, is SQTIHQWPATLVQPVGSPLSLECTVEGTSNPNLYWYRQAAGRGLQLLFYSVGIGQISSEVPQNLSASRPQDRQFILSSKKLLLSDSGFYLCARDFSGANVLTFGAGSRLTVL.

The table lists this clonotype with many counts. The V gene is TRBV12-3 or TRBV12-4, the J gene TRBJ2-5, with 7 bases matching TRBD2. Trimming took 4 bases from V and 5 from J; bases not matched to a gene: 4. CDR3 length: 13 amino acids. The CDR3 here is CASSSWRGETQYF. The CDR3 DNA sequence: TGTGCCAGCAGTTCATGGCGGGGGGAGACCCAGTACTTC.

This clonotype occurred a few times. The rearrangement links TRBV9 to TRBJ2-1; 16 positions match TRBD2. The CDR3 has 16 amino acids. CDR1 and CDR2 from the germline V gene are SGDLS and YYNGEE. With V trimmed by 2 bases and J by 9 bases, 5 bases remained unmatched. DNA for the CDR3: TGTGCCAGCAGCGTGGATGGGACTAGCGGGGGGGGTGAGCAGTTCTTC. Translating it yields CASSVDGTSGGGEQFF.

The V gene is TRBV7-3, the J gene TRBJ1-1; D unclear. CDR3 size: 15 residues. V lost 2 bases and J lost 1, with 11 bases in between. Germline lookup yields CDR1 SGHTA and CDR2 FQGTGA. This chain's CDR3 is CASSLGWRGNTEAFF. CDR3 DNA: TGTGCCAGCAGCTTAGGGTGGCGGGGGAACACTGAAGCTTTCTTT.

This clonotype was found many times. The chain recombines TRBV28 with TRBJ2-3, with D uncertain. Trimming removed 5 bases from V and 9 bases from J, with 18 bases in between. Germline CDR1 is MDHEN and CDR2 is SYDVKM. There are 14 residues in the CDR3. The DNA of the CDR3 is TGTGCCAGCAGTCCACCGATCCCAGATGGAACGCAGTATTTT. Translated, it gives CASSPPIPDGTQYF.

This clonotype was seen a handful of times. This rearrangement joins TRBV5-1 to TRBJ2-1; 11 bases are a match to TRBD2. The germline gives CDR1 SGHRS, CDR2 YFSETQ. The trim removed 6 bases at V and 3 bases at J, leaving 5 bases unmatched. CDR3 length: 15 amino acids. The CDR3 region is CASTIAGGLYNEQFF. For the CDR3, the DNA is TGCGCCAGCACCATAGCGGGGGGGCTCTACAATGAGCAGTTCTTC.

This rearrangement joins TRBV4-1 to TRBJ2-5, with TRBD2 matching over 12 bases. There are 16 residues in the CDR3. CDR1 and CDR2 (germline): MGHRA, YSYEKL. V lost 8 bases and J lost 2; bases outside the gene matches: 9. For the CDR3, the DNA is TGCGCCAGCGGCGACAGACTAGCGGGGGAACAAGAGACCCAGTACTTC. This encodes CASGDRLAGEQETQYF.

As concerns this clonotype: Just one base apart from a much larger clone, this may be a read error. V is TRBV6-5 and J is TRBJ2-1; either TRBD1 or TRBD2 may supply D (5 bases each). Trimming stripped 4 bases from V and 5 bases from J, with 18 bases between. The CDR3 sequence is 16 residues long. Germline values: CDR1 MNHEY, CDR2 SVGAGI. This CDR3 reads CASSCLGTPFDNEQFF. The DNA for the CDR3 is TGTGCCAGCAGTTGTCTCGGGACGCCTTTCGACAATGAGCAGTTCTTC.

This clonotype was recorded many times. This sequence joins TRBV7-9 and TRBJ1-2, with D tentatively TRBD1 (5 bases). The V and J ends lost 2 bases and 3 bases respectively, with 13 bases between them. Looked up from germline, CDR1 is SEHNR and CDR2 is FQNEAQ (reference sequence). The CDR3 has 15 amino acids. The CDR3 protein is CASSLYDRPYYGYTF. In DNA form, the CDR3 reads TGTGCCAGCAGCTTATATGACAGACCCTACTATGGCTACACCTTC.

This clonotype was recorded at least ten times. DNA for the CDR3: TGTGCCAGCAGTTTCTATCTCAGAGGGGGAGGGGTAAATCAGCCCCAGCATTTT. As protein: CASSFYLRGGGVNQPQHF. The V call is TRBV28, the J call TRBJ1-5; the D gene is possibly TRBD1 (6 bases). The CDR3 extends over 18 amino acids. The V and J ends lost 3 bases and 4 bases respectively, with 22 bases between them. Germline lookup yields CDR1 MDHEN and CDR2 SYDVKM.

The genes are TRBV12-3 or TRBV12-4 and TRBJ1-1, with 7 bases lining up with TRBD1. J was trimmed by 6 bases and V by 8 bases; bases with no gene match: 9. CDR3 length equals 13 residues. CDR3 residues: CASALTGRAEAFF. In nucleotides, the CDR3 is TGTGCCAGCGCTCTGACAGGGAGGGCTGAAGCTTTCTTT.